The 13 T cell receptor beta chains presented below share a single source sample, sequenced in a study of T cells in Graves' hyperthyroidism and ophthalmopathy. Template material for amplifying TCR beta CDR3 regions consisted of RNA transcripts. The TCR CDR3 first-round RT-PCR relied on the HTBI primer set. TCRdb reprocessed the multiplex PCR reads via MiXCR and lists one record per CDR3 protein. The sample consists of about 500,000 distinct CDR3 sequences, roughly 16% of them appearing once. Source material: blood. These receptors came from a woman aged 25 to 39 with Graves' ophthalmopathy.

This clonotype was found many times. V usage is TRBV6-1 and J usage is TRBJ1-1; D is ambiguous. Germline CDR1 is MNHNS and CDR2 is SASEGT. V was trimmed by 6 bases and J by 6 bases, leaving 14 bases between them. The CDR3 extends over 13 amino acids. The CDR3 is CASSTPNDSEAFF. DNA for the CDR3: TGTGCCAGCAGCACACCCAATGATTCTGAAGCTTTCTTT.

This clonotype was recorded a few times. The V and J genes are TRBV4-3 and TRBJ2-7, with D hard to call. Trimming took off 0 bases at V and 1 base at J, with 10 bases between the two ends. The germline V gene encodes CDR1 LGHNA and CDR2 YSLEER. The CDR3 is 15 amino acids. The CDR3 DNA is TGCGCCAGCAGCCAAGAGCGGAGCCGTTCCTACGAGCAGTACTTC. Amino acids: CASSQERSRSYEQYF.

In this sample, this clonotype turned up many times. This CDR3 reads CASSRFDRREETQYF. Here the CDR3 DNA reads TGTGCCAGCAGTCGTTTCGACAGGAGGGAAGAGACCCAGTACTTC. This rearrangement joins TRBV12-3 or TRBV12-4 to TRBJ2-5; either TRBD1 or TRBD2 may fit D (6 bases each). Trimming took off 5 bases at V and 3 bases at J, with 16 bases between the two ends. The CDR3 extends over 15 amino acids.

This chain uses TRBV2 with TRBJ1-6; D is uncertain. The CDR3 extends over 12 amino acids. CDR1 is SNHLY, CDR2 FYNNEI, per germline. Trimming removed 3 bases from V and 14 bases from J, with 11 bases in between. CDR3 sequence reads: CASSDLTSSLHF. The CDR3 DNA reads TGTGCCAGCAGTGACTTGACGTCATCCCTCCACTTT.

This clonotype has a count of ten or more. The J gene is TRBJ2-3, the V gene TRBV20-1; 9 bases fit TRBD2. The germline gives CDR1 DFQATT, CDR2 SNEGSKA (reference sequence). The ends lost 4 bases at V and 2 bases at J; junction bases unmatched: 13. There are 17 residues in the CDR3. CDR3 sequence (DNA): TGCAGTGCTAATGACAGGGTTCTAGCGGGGATCACAGATACGCAGTATTTT. Its translation is CSANDRVLAGITDTQYF.

Regarding this clonotype: A much more abundant neighbour one base away suggests this may be a read error. The V gene is TRBV9, the J gene TRBJ2-5; D unresolved. The CDR3 contains 15 residues. Germline V CDR1 and CDR2: SGDLS, YYNGEE. V was shortened by 0 bases and J by 0 bases, with 9 bases between the two germline ends. CDR3 sequence reads: CASSVATADQETQYF. Written as DNA, the CDR3 is TGTGCCAGCAGCGTAGCTACGGCGGACCAAGAGACCCAGTACTTC. Full variable domain (missing parts from reference TRBV9 and TRBJ2-5): DSGVTQTPKHLITATGQRVTLRCSPRSGDLSVYWYQQSLDQGLQFLIQYYNGEERAKGNILERFSAQQFPDLHSELNLSSLELGDSALYFCASSVATADQETQYFGPGTRLLVL.

In its sample, this clonotype was seen many times. The chain joins TRBV20-1 to TRBJ1-1; 8 bases agree with TRBD1. With 6 bases clipped from V and 2 bases from J, the junction kept 8 bases outside the gene matches. The CDR3 spans 14 residues. Per the germline V gene, CDR1 is DFQATT and CDR2 is SNEGSKA (reference sequence). This CDR3 is CSAGRAGGNTEAFF. CDR3 nucleotide sequence: TGCAGTGCCGGGAGGGCAGGGGGCAACACTGAAGCTTTCTTT.

This clonotype was seen repeatedly, ten times or more. J is TRBJ2-5 and V is TRBV20-1, with 8 bases fitting TRBD1. This CDR3 is 13 amino acids long. Trimming took 6 bases from V and 2 from J; bases not matched to a gene: 5. CDR1 and CDR2 from the germline V gene are DFQATT and SNEGSKA (reference sequence). This chain's CDR3 is CSAAGGGQETQYF. CDR3 nucleotides: TGCAGTGCCGCAGGGGGCGGACAAGAGACCCAGTACTTC.

The chain carries TRBV6-1 and TRBJ1-1; no reliable D call. V dropped 8 bases and J dropped 0 bases, with 16 bases sitting between them. Germline V gives CDR1 MNHNS, CDR2 SASEGT. CDR3 length: 15 amino acids. DNA of the CDR3: TGTGCCAGCCACTCCTTTAGAGGAGTGAACACTGAAGCTTTCTTT. Translation: CASHSFRGVNTEAFF.

This clonotype was counted between two and nine times. The chain links TRBV7-8 to TRBJ1-2, with TRBD1 matching over 8 bases. This CDR3 region has 15 residues. In germline, CDR1 is SGHVS, CDR2 FQNEAQ. Unmatched junction bases numbered 8, after V lost 3 bases and J lost 5 bases. The CDR3 region is CASSFSNRGWYGYTF. The DNA of the CDR3 is TGTGCCAGCAGCTTCTCCAACAGGGGGTGGTATGGCTACACCTTC.

This clonotype has a handful of counts. This CDR3 is CASSGGGLNYGYTF. The CDR3 DNA sequence: TGTGCCAGCAGCGGGGGGGGCCTTAACTATGGCTACACCTTC. The chain links TRBV28 to TRBJ1-2; D might be TRBD1 (6 bases). Per the germline V gene, CDR1 is MDHEN and CDR2 is SYDVKM. V gave up 6 bases and J gave up 1 base, with 12 bases separating them. CDR3 length: 14 amino acids.

At least ten counts were recorded for this clonotype. The chain is built from TRBV19 and TRBJ2-1; tentatively, D is TRBD2 (5 bases). With 5 bases removed from V and 6 bases from J, the gap between germline ends came to 17 bases. This CDR3 is built from 15 residues. CDR1 is LNHDA, CDR2 SQIVND, per germline (reference sequence). CDR3 in DNA: TGTGCCAGTAGTTCTATAGCGAGGGCCCGCAATGAGCAGTTCTTC. It specifies CASSSIARARNEQFF.

This clonotype was recorded at least ten times. V gene TRBV2 combines with J gene TRBJ2-3; D not certain. The CDR3 runs 14 residues. Germline lookup yields CDR1 SNHLY and CDR2 FYNNEI. Trimming took 5 bases from V and 1 from J, leaving 10 bases between them. CDR3 sequence (DNA): TGTGCCAGCAGTACAACAACCGGCACAGATACGCAGTATTTT. Translation: CASSTTTGTDTQYF. The whole variable domain, filled in from reference TRBV2 and TRBJ2-3, reads EPEVTQTPSHQVTQMGQEVILRCVPISNHLYFYWYRQILGQKVEFLVSFYNNEISEKSEIFDDQFSVERPDGSNFTLKIRSTKLEDSAMYFCASSTTTGTDTQYFGPGTRLTVL.